Following are 13 T cell receptor beta chains from one sample sequenced in a study of blood T cell repertoires in COVID-19. TCRdb keeps only in-frame clones here, not all; method: immunoSEQ multiplex PCR. Here the sample spans about 64,000 clones, 75% to 85% being singletons. Sequenced material: peripheral blood. These receptor sequences come from a woman in her sixties or seventies with acute or convalescent COVID-19.

This sequence joins TRBV5-1 and TRBJ2-3; D unclear. Germline V gene lookup returns CDR1 SGHRS and CDR2 YFSETQ. Trimming removed 5 bases at V and 0 bases at J, with 10 bases between. The CDR3 is 14 amino acids. CDR3 coding DNA: TGCGCCAGCAGAAGAGCATCAAGCACAGATACGCAGTATTTT. It codes for CASRRASSTDTQYF.

V and J are TRBV7-2 and TRBJ2-1; 14 nucleotides agree with TRBD2. The J segment lost 3 bases and the V segment lost 5 bases, leaving 6 bases of the junction unmatched. The CDR3 spans 17 residues. From germline, CDR1 is SGHTA and CDR2 FQGNSA. CDR3 sequence: CASSLRLAGGLYNEQFF. The CDR3 nucleotides are TGTGCCAGCAGCCTCAGACTAGCGGGGGGGCTCTACAATGAGCAGTTCTTC.

In the case of this clone: This specimen includes other DNA sequences encoding the same CDR3. The V and J genes are TRBV5-1 and TRBJ2-6; D not resolved. In germline, CDR1 is SGHRS, CDR2 YFSETQ. The CDR3 covers 15 residues. Trimming took off 4 bases at V and 0 bases at J, with 8 bases between the two ends. CDR3 nucleotide sequence: TGCGCCAGCAGCCCCAGTCTCTCTGGGGCCAACGTCCTGACTTTC. This translates into CASSPSLSGANVLTF.

The gene calls are TRBV19 and TRBJ1-2; 9 nucleotides line up with TRBD1. V dropped 6 bases and J dropped 0; count of bases not matched to a gene: 11. Looked up from germline, CDR1 is LNHDA and CDR2 is SQIVND (reference sequence). The CDR3 consists of 17 residues. CDR3 nucleotides: TGTGCCAGTAGGTCGGGACAGGGATCAGGAGCTAACTATGGCTACACCTTC. Translation: CASRSGQGSGANYGYTF.

The genes are TRBV15 and TRBJ1-6; D is perhaps TRBD1 (6 bases). Germline V lookup: CDR1 LNHNV, CDR2 YYDKDF (reference sequence). This CDR3 spans 14 amino acids. Trimming cost V 1 base and J 8 bases, with 9 bases left between them. CDR3 sequence: CATSRGSGDSPLHF. DNA of the CDR3: TGTGCCACCAGCAGAGGCTCAGGGGATTCACCCCTCCACTTT.

This clone was seen more than once but under ten times. This chain connects TRBV5-1 to TRBJ2-7; tentatively, D is TRBD2 (5 bases). The V gene's germline CDR1 is SGHRS and CDR2 YFSETQ. CDR3 size: 12 residues. Trimming took off 3 bases at V and 3 bases at J, with 7 bases between the two ends. In DNA, the CDR3 is TGCGCCAGCAGCTCGGAGGACTACGAGCAGTACTTC. Translated: CASSSEDYEQYF.

As DNA, the CDR3 is TGTGCCAGCGCCCTCTCCCTCAGTGGGGCGCGAGGCTACACCTTC. Protein product: CASALSLSGARGYTF. The chain has TRBV6-5 and TRBJ1-2; weak D call: TRBD1 (5 bases). The CDR3 totals 15 residues. From germline, CDR1 is MNHEY and CDR2 SVGAGI. V lost 8 bases, J lost 8 bases, and 24 bases lay in between.

This chain links TRBV4-1 with TRBJ1-2; TRBD1 matches at 11 bases. CDR1 is MGHRA, CDR2 YSYEKL, per germline. Germline trimming cut 0 bases from V and 13 bases from J; bases unmatched to any gene: 16. This CDR3 region has 17 residues. The CDR3: CASSQDQGLVWDRGFTF. The CDR3 bases are TGCGCCAGCAGCCAAGATCAGGGCCTGGTTTGGGACAGGGGGTTCACCTTC.

The chain employs TRBV27 and TRBJ1-3, with a tentative D call TRBD1 (6 bases). Looked up from germline, CDR1 is MNHEY and CDR2 is SMNVEV (reference sequence). V was cut by 2 bases and J by 1 base, with 12 bases left in between. The CDR3 consists of 16 residues. The CDR3 coding sequence is TGTGCCAGCAGTTTAACAGGGTTTGAATCTGGAAACACCATATATTTT. As protein: CASSLTGFESGNTIYF.

This rearrangement joins TRBV21-1 to TRBJ1-1; the table's D call TRBD1 went unverified against the DNA. TRBV21-1 is recorded as a pseudogene. The CDR3 sequence is 15 residues long. The CDR3 bases are TGTGCCAGAGTGGAGGACAGGGGAGCGAACACTGAAGCTTTCTTT. Translating it yields CARVEDRGANTEAFF.

The chain uses TRBV9 and TRBJ2-3; TRBD2 matches at 8 bases. CDR1 SGDLS and CDR2 YYNGEE come from the germline V gene. The CDR3 contains 17 residues. Trimming at V came to 1 base and at J to 1 base, leaving 8 bases not matched to a gene. CDR3 sequence reads: CASSVTPGGRGTDTQYF. The CDR3 bases are TGTGCCAGCAGCGTAACACCGGGGGGGCGGGGCACAGATACGCAGTATTTT.

The chain is built from TRBV18 and TRBJ1-1; D perhaps matches TRBD1 (6 bases). The CDR3 is made up of 14 amino acids. CDR1 KGHSH and CDR2 LQKENI come from the germline V gene. V lost 4 bases and J 3 bases, leaving 12 bases between the germline ends. CDR3 sequence (DNA): TGTGCCAGCTCACGAACAGGGTGGGACACTGAAGCTTTCTTT. Translation: CASSRTGWDTEAFF.

This chain uses TRBV18 with TRBJ1-1; D gene ambiguous. V was clipped by 6 bases and J by 1 base, with 9 bases between them. The CDR3 sequence is 13 residues long. CDR1 and CDR2 from the germline V gene are KGHSH and LQKENI. CDR3 bases: TGTGCCAGCTCGCAGAACCCGAACACTGAAGCTTTCTTT. Protein: CASSQNPNTEAFF.